This is a list of T cell receptor beta chains from one sample in a study of blood T cell repertoires in COVID-19. Clones were read by immunoSEQ multiplex PCR, and TCRdb kept only the in-frame ones, dropping some. Of more than 200,000 clones listed, around 87% are singletons. Material for sequencing was PBMCs or T cells enriched from blood (not recorded which). These receptors were obtained from a man younger than 40 in a cohort exposed to, infected with or recovered from COVID-19 (not recorded which). CDR3s include the opening cysteine and the closing phenylalanine or tryptophan. D genes are given only for firm matches. Part of the rows lack a size; the others show once, few, many or a class for expanded clones.

cdr3_aa cdr3_nt v_call d_call clone_size j_call
CASSFLVVTSGRVRANTGELFF TGTGCCAGCAGTTTCTTAGTTGTGACTAGCGGGAGGGTTCGAGCAAACACCGGGGAGCTGTTTTTT TRBV27 TRBD2 . TRBJ2-2
CASREGPVQETQYF TGCGCCAGCAGGGAGGGGCCCGTACAAGAGACCCAGTACTTC TRBV5-1 . once TRBJ2-5
CASSQEGGTVYGYTF TGTGCCAGCAGCCAAGAAGGGGGGACAGTTTATGGCTACACCTTC TRBV3-1/TRBV3-2 TRBD1 . TRBJ1-2
CASSPLAGSDTQYF TGTGCCAGCAGCCCCTTAGCGGGGTCCGATACGCAGTATTTT TRBV11-3 TRBD2 . TRBJ2-3
CASSSGQKSPGEQYF TGTGCCAGCAGCTCGGGACAGAAGTCCCCCGGTGAGCAGTACTTC TRBV7-8 TRBD1 once TRBJ2-7
CASGTAGNTIYF TGTGCCAGCGGGACAGCGGGTAACACCATATATTTT TRBV27 TRBD1 . TRBJ1-3
CASSLSHGGDEQFF TGTGCCAGCAGTTTATCTCACGGAGGGGATGAGCAGTTCTTC TRBV27 . . TRBJ2-1
CASSLSRTSGSNEQYF TGTGCCAGCAGTTTATCCCGGACTAGCGGGAGCAACGAGCAGTACTTC TRBV28 TRBD2 . TRBJ2-7
CASSLGGQGQETQYF TGTGCCAGCAGTTTAGGGGGACAGGGGCAAGAGACCCAGTACTTC TRBV28 TRBD1 . TRBJ2-5
CASNRGQINQPQHF TGTGCCAGCAACCGTGGACAGATCAATCAGCCCCAGCATTTT TRBV28 . . TRBJ1-5
CASSSGGNEQYF TGTGCCAGCAGTTCAGGGGGCAACGAGCAGTACTTC TRBV28 TRBD1 . TRBJ2-7
CASPATGDCEKLFF TGTGCCAGCCCGGCGACAGGGGATTGTGAAAAACTGTTTTTT TRBV9 TRBD1 . TRBJ1-4
CASSARVSGTEAFF TGTGCCAGCAGTGCCAGGGTTTCAGGCACTGAAGCTTTCTTT TRBV28 . . TRBJ1-1
CAISDRVQGSTDTQYF TGTGCCATCAGTGATCGAGTACAGGGGTCTACAGATACGCAGTATTTT TRBV10-3 TRBD1 once TRBJ2-3
CASSGVYGYTF TGTGCCAGCTCAGGGGTTTATGGCTACACCTTC TRBV28 . . TRBJ1-2
CASWSGNYGYTF TGTGCCAGCTGGTCAGGGAACTATGGCTACACCTTC TRBV28 . once TRBJ1-2
CASSLAQGALGYEQYF TGTGCCAGCAGCTTGGCACAGGGGGCTTTGGGGTACGAGCAGTACTTC TRBV5-6 TRBD1 once TRBJ2-7